This paragraph covers one T cell receptor beta chain sequence. This record comes from a study of blood T cell repertoires in COVID-19. The overall study: From the United States, Italy and Spain came samples of acute and convalescent COVID-19. Nucleic acid was either cDNA or gDNA, and it came from T cells, B-cell-depleted T cells, or PBMCs.

Assay: immunoSEQ multiplex PCR; the TCRdb copy retains only in-frame clones and omits some. The data contain approximately 440,000 clones, roughly 88% of them singletons. The germline gives CDR1 MDHEN, CDR2 SYDVKM. The CDR3 has 13 amino acids. Losses at the gene ends were 7 bases for V and 9 bases for J; bases not matched to a gene: 9. The V and J genes are TRBV28 and TRBJ2-1; 7 bases agree with TRBD2. The TCR comes from a man aged 18 to 30 who had recovered from COVID-19. Sequences were obtained from PBMCs or T cells enriched from blood (not recorded which). CDR3 DNA sequence: TGTGCCAGCACCCTACTAGCGTTCGGTGAGCAGTTCTTC. Protein: CASTLLAFGEQFF.